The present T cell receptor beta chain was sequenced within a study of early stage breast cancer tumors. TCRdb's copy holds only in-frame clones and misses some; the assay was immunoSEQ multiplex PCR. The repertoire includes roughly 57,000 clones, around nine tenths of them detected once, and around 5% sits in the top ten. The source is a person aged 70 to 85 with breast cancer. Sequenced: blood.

CDR3 nucleotides: TGTGCCAGCGAAGAAGGGGGTGTCAATCAGCCCCAGCATTTT. This gives the protein CASEEGGVNQPQHF. The chain links TRBV2 to TRBJ1-5, with D tentatively TRBD1 (6 bases). V lost 8 bases to trimming and J lost 3 bases, with 14 bases between them. The CDR3 runs 14 residues. Germline CDR1 and CDR2: SNHLY and FYNNEI.